Listed below are T cell receptor beta chains from one sample, sequenced in a study of cytomegalovirus exposure and HLA in healthy donors. Libraries were prepared by immunoSEQ multiplex PCR; TCRdb keeps only in-frame clonotypes and omits some of them. The repertoire holds 180,000 or so clones, with 60% to 80% as singletons. The source material was PBMCs. The source of these receptors is a man aged 35 to 55 in good health and CMV-seronegative. The CDR3 runs from the conserved cysteine through the conserved F or W. The D gene is left open where the match is weak. Clone size is shown for a subset of rows, as once, few, many or a class of expanded clone.

size: NA; J: TRBJ2-5; D: NA; V: TRBV7-2; CDR3: CASSRTVQETQYF; DNA: TGTGCCAGCAGCCGGACAGTCCAAGAGACCCAGTACTTC
size: NA; J: TRBJ2-1; D: NA; V: TRBV27; CDR3: CASRSPLENEQFF; DNA: TGTGCCAGCAGATCGCCTCTAGAGAATGAGCAGTTCTTC
size: NA; J: TRBJ2-2; D: TRBD2; V: TRBV19; CDR3: CASGTRLAATGELFF; DNA: TGTGCCAGTGGGACCCGACTAGCGGCCACCGGGGAGCTGTTTTTT
size: few; J: TRBJ2-7; D: NA; V: TRBV5-3; CDR3: CARSLGQTYEQYF; DNA: TGTGCCAGAAGCTTGGGACAAACCTACGAGCAGTACTTC
size: few; J: TRBJ1-6; D: TRBD1; V: TRBV28; CDR3: CASSLGQVNYNSPLHF; DNA: TGTGCCAGCAGTCTAGGACAGGTCAACTATAATTCACCCCTCCACTTT
size: few; J: TRBJ1-4; D: NA; V: TRBV19; CDR3: CASHRAGGDNEKLFF; DNA: TGTGCCAGTCATAGAGCTGGGGGCGACAATGAAAAACTGTTTTTT
size: once; J: TRBJ2-1; D: TRBD2; V: TRBV9; CDR3: CASTRGLAGTTEQFF; DNA: TGTGCCAGCACACGGGGACTAGCGGGAACCACTGAGCAGTTCTTC
size: NA; J: TRBJ1-5; D: TRBD1; V: TRBV6-5; CDR3: CASSSSGTGTNQPQHF; DNA: TGTGCCAGCAGTTCTTCCGGGACAGGGACCAATCAGCCCCAGCATTTT
size: NA; J: TRBJ2-7; D: NA; V: TRBV9; CDR3: CASSEGLLSSYEQYF; DNA: TGTGCCAGCAGCGAGGGGCTCCTGAGCTCCTACGAGCAGTACTTC
size: few; J: TRBJ1-2; D: NA; V: TRBV5-8; CDR3: CASSLRDYGYTF; DNA: TGTGCCAGCAGCTTGCGGGACTATGGCTACACCTTC
size: NA; J: TRBJ2-7; D: TRBD2; V: TRBV13; CDR3: CASRQAGVSRNLYEQYF; DNA: TGTGCCAGCAGACAAGCGGGGGTTTCCCGGAATTTATACGAGCAGTACTTC
size: few; J: TRBJ2-3; D: NA; V: TRBV9; CDR3: CASSPGGTADTQYF; DNA: TGTGCCAGCAGCCCAGGAGGGACTGCAGATACGCAGTATTTT
size: NA; J: TRBJ1-3; D: NA; V: TRBV5-1; CDR3: CASSSSTAAGSGNTIYF; DNA: TGCGCCAGCAGCTCCTCGACAGCCGCCGGGAGTGGAAACACCATATATTTT
size: NA; J: TRBJ1-4; D: NA; V: TRBV6-4; CDR3: CASFHVGQKREKLFF; DNA: TGTGCCAGCTTCCATGTAGGACAGAAGAGAGAAAAACTGTTTTTT
size: NA; J: TRBJ2-7; D: TRBD1; V: TRBV6-5; CDR3: CASSYSGQGVTYEQYF; DNA: TGTGCCAGCAGTTACTCAGGACAGGGGGTAACATACGAGCAGTACTTC
size: NA; J: TRBJ2-7; D: TRBD2; V: TRBV7-3; CDR3: CASSFSGRADEQYF; DNA: TGTGCCAGCAGCTTTAGCGGGAGGGCCGACGAGCAGTACTTC
size: few; J: TRBJ1-1; D: NA; V: TRBV5-1; CDR3: CASSLAGTRLSEAFF; DNA: TGCGCCAGCAGCTTGGCGGGGACAAGGCTTTCTGAAGCTTTCTTT
size: NA; J: TRBJ1-5; D: NA; V: TRBV27; CDR3: CASSSQGQPQHF; DNA: TGTGCCAGCAGTTCCCAGGGACAGCCCCAGCATTTT
size: NA; J: TRBJ1-4; D: NA; V: TRBV2; CDR3: CASSPDGTTNEKLFF; DNA: TGTGCCAGCAGTCCCGACGGGACAACTAATGAAAAACTGTTTTTT
size: NA; J: TRBJ1-2; D: TRBD1; V: TRBV5-1; CDR3: CASSPTGPMGYTF; DNA: TGCGCCAGCAGCCCGACAGGGCCTATGGGCTACACCTTC
size: once; J: TRBJ2-2; D: NA; V: TRBV18; CDR3: CASSPTQGTGELFF; DNA: TGTGCCAGCTCACCGACTCAGGGGACCGGGGAGCTGTTTTTT
size: few; J: TRBJ2-7; D: NA; V: TRBV18; CDR3: CASSPPLGQANSYEQYF; DNA: TGTGCCAGCTCACCACCGTTGGGCCAGGCGAATTCCTACGAGCAGTACTTC
size: few; J: TRBJ2-7; D: TRBD1; V: TRBV6-1; CDR3: CASSVQGLIYEQYF; DNA: TGTGCCAGCAGTGTACAGGGGCTTATCTACGAGCAGTACTTC
size: NA; J: TRBJ2-2; D: NA; V: TRBV11-2; CDR3: CASSLAVNTGELFF; DNA: TGTGCCAGCAGCTTAGCGGTGAACACCGGGGAGCTGTTTTTT
size: NA; J: TRBJ1-4; D: NA; V: TRBV30; CDR3: CAWSNPTAIGEKLFF; DNA: TGTGCCTGGTCCAACCCGACAGCTATTGGGGAAAAACTGTTTTTT
size: NA; J: TRBJ2-3; D: NA; V: TRBV18; CDR3: CASSPRTGTDTQYF; DNA: TGTGCCAGCTCTCCGAGGACAGGCACAGATACGCAGTATTTT
size: NA; J: TRBJ2-3; D: NA; V: TRBV5-6; CDR3: CASSLAVAEVDTQYF; DNA: TGTGCCAGCAGCTTGGCCGTAGCGGAGGTAGATACGCAGTATTTT
size: NA; J: TRBJ2-7; D: NA; V: TRBV5-4; CDR3: CASSLSHSSYEQYF; DNA: TGTGCCAGCAGCTTGTCCCATTCCTCCTACGAGCAGTACTTC